The clone carrying this T cell receptor beta chain was detected ten times or more. This specimen belongs to a study of T-cell memory formation after mild COVID-19. CDR3 length: 14 residues. Germline CDR1 and CDR2: SGHRS and YFSETQ. V lost 3 bases and J 7 bases, leaving 14 bases between the germline ends. Each CDR3 protein is one row after TCRdb ran MiXCR on the 5' RACE reads. This table has roughly 610,000 distinct CDR3 sequences, around a sixth appearing once. The TCR was taken from an adult woman who had mild COVID-19 (a few samples of this study predate the infection). Cell type and time point are not known. The sample taken for sequencing was PBMCs or a T cell subset sorted from them (not recorded which). The rearrangement links TRBV5-1 to TRBJ2-1; tentative D call: TRBD2 (6 bases). CDR3 protein: CASSSRVAANEQFF. CDR3 nucleotide sequence: TGCGCCAGCAGCTCTCGAGTAGCGGCGAATGAGCAGTTCTTC.